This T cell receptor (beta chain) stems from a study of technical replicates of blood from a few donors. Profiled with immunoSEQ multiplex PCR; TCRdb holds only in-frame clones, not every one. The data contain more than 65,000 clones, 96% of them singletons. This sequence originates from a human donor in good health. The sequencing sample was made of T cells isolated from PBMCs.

CDR3 coding DNA: TGTGCCAGCAGTTTCGGACAGGGGACTACAGATACGCAGTATTTT. Its protein is CASSFGQGTTDTQYF. The gene calls are TRBV28 and TRBJ2-3; 9 nucleotides align to TRBD1. Germline V CDR1 and CDR2: MDHEN, SYDVKM. V dropped 3 bases and J dropped 3; count of bases not matched to a gene: 4. This CDR3 has 15 residues. Full variable domain (outside the CDR3, taken from reference TRBV28 and TRBJ2-3): DVKVTQSSRYLVKRTGEKVFLECVQDMDHENMFWYRQDPGLGLRLIYFSYDVKMKEKGDIPEGYSVSREKKERFSLILESASTNQTSMYLCASSFGQGTTDTQYFGPGTRLTVL.